The 13 T cell receptor beta chains presented below share a single source sample, sequenced in a study of molecular identifiers for immune sequencing clone quantification. TCRdb reprocessed the PCR reads via MiXCR and lists one record per CDR3 protein. In the table there are about 500,000 distinct CDR3 sequences, around 23% of which are singletons. Source material: naive CD8+ T cells from blood, with Jurkat cell RNA spiked in. Subset denoted: FACS-sorted CD8+CD4-CCR7+CD45RA+ naive T cells. The source of these receptors is a human donor in good health. Some libraries in this study had Jurkat cell RNA spiked in.

A note on this clonotype: A single base separates this from a much larger clone, so it may be a read error. The V call is TRBV6-5, the J call TRBJ2-7; D perhaps matches TRBD1 (6 bases). Germline loops: CDR1 MNHEY, CDR2 SVGAGI. Trimming took off 4 bases at V and 6 bases at J, with 16 bases between the two ends. The CDR3 contains 14 residues. The CDR3 protein is CASSCGAQGREQYF. The CDR3 DNA sequence: TGTGCCAGCAGTTGCGGTGCTCAGGGGCGCGAGCAGTACTTC.

The sample holds a few counts of this clonotype. V and J are TRBV21-1 and TRBJ1-5. TRBV21-1 is a pseudogene. The CDR3 length is 15 residues. Here the CDR3 DNA reads TGTGCCAGCAGCAAAGCGGAAGGATCCAATCAGCCCCAGCATTTT. As protein: CASSKAEGSNQPQHF.

This clonotype has just a few counts. The gene calls are TRBV5-1 and TRBJ2-1; 7 bases map to TRBD2. Per germline, CDR1 SGHRS and CDR2 YFSETQ. V was pared by 2 bases and J by 7 bases, with 9 bases of the junction left unmatched. The CDR3 is made up of 15 amino acids. CDR3 sequence (DNA): TGCGCCAGCAGCTTTTGGGAGGGCTCGGGGAATGAGCAGTTCTTC. The encoded protein is CASSFWEGSGNEQFF. The complete variable domain, with remaining parts taken from reference TRBV5-1 and TRBJ2-1, reads KAGVTQTPRYLIKTRGQQVTLSCSPISGHRSVSWYQQTPGQGLQFLFEYFSETQRNKGNFPGRFSGRQFSNSRSEMNVSTLELGDSALYLCASSFWEGSGNEQFFGPGTRLTVL.

Note on this clonotype: Since a much larger clone is just one base distant, this may be a read error. The chain is built from TRBV7-9 and TRBJ2-7; 8 bases agree with TRBD1. CDR3 size: 14 residues. Germline CDR1 and CDR2: SEHNR and FQNEAQ (reference sequence). J lost 6 bases, V lost 5 bases, and 9 bases had no gene match. In DNA, the CDR3 is TGTGCCAGCAGCCCACGGACAGGGACCTGCGAGCAGTACTTC. This sequence encodes CASSPRTGTCEQYF.

This chain connects TRBV5-6 to TRBJ1-1; D remains unclear. Trimming shortened V by 4 bases and J by 1 base, and 14 bases separated the two germline ends. Germline loops: CDR1 SGHDT, CDR2 YYEEEE. This CDR3 region has 15 residues. CDR3 residues: CASSPVGLSNTEAFF. For the CDR3, the DNA is TGTGCCAGCAGCCCGGTGGGTCTTTCGAACACTGAAGCTTTCTTT.

Points on this clonotype: With a much larger clone just one base away, this may be a read error. The J gene is TRBJ2-5, the V gene TRBV5-6; the D gene is possibly TRBD1 (6 bases). Trimming cost V 7 bases and J 1 base, with 14 bases left between them. Germline V gene lookup returns CDR1 SGHDT and CDR2 YYEEEE. This CDR3 has 14 amino acids. The CDR3 sequence is CASGSVTGQETQYF. DNA for the CDR3: TGTGCCAGCGGCTCCGTGACAGGCCAAGAGACCCAGTACTTC.

The chain couples TRBV5-6 to TRBJ2-4, with TRBD1 as a possible D gene (6 bases). This CDR3 contains 16 residues. V was clipped by 0 bases and J by 0 bases, with 10 bases between them. The germline gives CDR1 SGHDT, CDR2 YYEEEE. The CDR3 coding sequence is TGTGCCAGCAGCTTGGAGGCAGGGGTAGCCAAAAACATTCAGTACTTC. Translation gives CASSLEAGVAKNIQYF.

The chain is built from TRBV6-1 and TRBJ2-7; 7 bases fit TRBD1. CDR3 length: 14 amino acids. V gave up 4 bases and J gave up 2 bases; unmatched junction bases: 5. Germline-derived CDR1 and CDR2 are MNHNS and SASEGT. CDR3 protein: CASSGIGTAYEQYF. Here the CDR3 DNA reads TGTGCCAGCAGTGGAATAGGGACAGCCTACGAGCAGTACTTC.

The chain uses TRBV2 and TRBJ1-4, with D unresolved. V lost 4 bases and J 0 bases, leaving 6 bases between the germline ends. The CDR3 has 14 amino acids. CDR1 and CDR2 from the germline V gene are SNHLY and FYNNEI. CDR3 protein: CASSGSATNEKLFF. In DNA form, the CDR3 reads TGTGCCAGCAGTGGGTCCGCAACTAATGAAAAACTGTTTTTT.

The chain joins TRBV14 to TRBJ2-7, with 8 nucleotides matching TRBD1. The CDR3 consists of 16 residues. V shed 6 bases, J shed 2 bases, and the junction held 12 bases outside the gene matches. Per germline, CDR1 SGHDN and CDR2 FVKESK. For the CDR3, the DNA is TGTGCCAGCAGTCCACTCGGGACAGGCAAGACCTACGAGCAGTACTTC. As protein: CASSPLGTGKTYEQYF.

Only one count was recorded for this clonotype. The germline gene is not matched at one end of the junction; a read error may be the cause. The chain employs TRBV12-3 or TRBV12-4 and TRBJ2-3, with D possibly being TRBD1 or TRBD2 (5 bases each). The CDR3 spans 16 residues. The CDR3: CASSSSSNPPTGTQYF. The CDR3 DNA is TGTGCCAGCAGTTCCTCTAGCAATCCCCCCACAGGTACGCAGTATTTT.

The genes are TRBV2 and TRBJ1-6; a weak D match, TRBD1 (6 bases). Trimming stripped 0 bases from V and 6 bases from J, with 12 bases between. Germline V gene sequence: CDR1 SNHLY, CDR2 FYNNEI. The CDR3 is 16 residues long. CDR3 sequence (DNA): TGTGCCAGCAGTGAAGCGGTGGGGGGGCCTAATTCACCCCTCCACTTT. Translating it yields CASSEAVGGPNSPLHF.

The chain employs TRBV9 and TRBJ2-2; 7 bases line up with TRBD2. Trimming took 2 bases from V and 1 from J; bases not matched to a gene: 8. In germline, CDR1 is SGDLS, CDR2 YYNGEE. The CDR3 extends over 17 amino acids. The CDR3, as DNA: TGTGCCAGCAGCGTCCCCCGTCTAGCGGTGAACACCGGGGAGCTGTTTTTT. Amino acids: CASSVPRLAVNTGELFF. The full variable domain, in which reference TRBV9 and TRBJ2-2 provide the parts outside the CDR3, is DSGVTQTPKHLITATGQRVTLRCSPRSGDLSVYWYQQSLDQGLQFLIQYYNGEERAKGNILERFSAQQFPDLHSELNLSSLELGDSALYFCASSVPRLAVNTGELFFGEGSRLTVL.